The 19 T cell receptor beta chains given below trace back to one sample, sequenced in a study of T cell responses to AZD1222 COVID-19 vaccine. This table comes from immunoSEQ multiplex PCR, and its TCRdb copy is limited to in-frame clones, with some not included. There are about 180,000 clones in the sample; 88% occur only once, and around 26% lies in the top ten. The input for sequencing was peripheral blood, taken 28 days after the second AZD1222 dose. Source of these receptors: an adult who received the AZD1222 COVID-19 vaccine.

The V gene is TRBV2, the J gene TRBJ1-4; D remains ambiguous. The germline gives CDR1 SNHLY, CDR2 FYNNEI. CDR3 length: 14 residues. Trimming took 3 bases from V and 4 from J, leaving 9 bases between them. The CDR3 coding sequence is TGTGCCAGCAGTGACGGCACTTTTAATGAAAAACTGTTTTTT. The encoded protein is CASSDGTFNEKLFF.

This chain joins TRBV5-4 and TRBJ1-1; D not certain. V shed 0 bases and J shed 4 bases, with 10 bases lying between them. This CDR3 is built from 14 residues. In germline, CDR1 is SGHNT, CDR2 YYREEE (reference sequence). Here the CDR3 reads CASSLDRTSTEAFF. The CDR3 DNA follows: TGTGCCAGCAGCTTGGATCGTACGAGCACTGAAGCTTTCTTT.

This CDR3 reads CSVDDRGNTIYF. The CDR3 coding sequence is TGCAGCGTCGACGACAGGGGAAACACCATATATTTT. The rearrangement uses TRBV29-1 and TRBJ1-3; the D gene is possibly TRBD1 (6 bases). The CDR3 has 12 amino acids. Trimming cost V 6 bases and J 4 bases, with 10 bases left between them. The germline V gene encodes CDR1 SQVTM and CDR2 ANQGSEA. Full variable domain (remainder filled in from reference TRBV29-1 and TRBJ1-3): SAVISQKPSRDICQRGTSLTIQCQVDSQVTMMFWYRQQPGQSLTLIATANQGSEATYESGFVIDKFPISRPNLTFSTLTVSNMSPEDSSIYLCSVDDRGNTIYFGEGSWLTVV.

The rearrangement links TRBV12-3 or TRBV12-4 to TRBJ1-4; possibly TRBD1 for D (5 bases). V was shortened by 2 bases and J by 7 bases, with 8 bases between the two germline ends. This CDR3 is 13 amino acids long. CDR3 protein: CASSLTGAEKLFF. CDR3 in DNA: TGTGCCAGCAGTTTAACTGGGGCTGAAAAACTGTTTTTT.

J is TRBJ1-4 and V is TRBV27, with D perhaps matching TRBD1 (5 bases). V was cut by 6 bases and J by 4 bases, with 15 bases left in between. CDR3 length equals 15 residues. Germline V gene lookup returns CDR1 MNHEY and CDR2 SMNVEV (reference sequence). In DNA, the CDR3 is TGTGCCAGCAGATGGGGGAGGGCCGATAATGAAAAACTGTTTTTT. It yields the protein CASRWGRADNEKLFF. The full variable domain, its missing parts supplied by reference TRBV27 and TRBJ1-4, is EAQVTQNPRYLITVTGKKLTVTCSQNMNHEYMSWYRQDPGLGLRQIYYSMNVEVTDKGDVPEGYKVSRKEKRNFPLILESPSPNQTSLYFCASRWGRADNEKLFFGSGTQLSVL.

The chain couples TRBV7-9 to TRBJ1-6; tentative D call: TRBD1 (6 bases). V lost 2 bases, J lost 11 bases, and 13 bases lay in between. The CDR3 extends over 14 amino acids. In germline, CDR1 is SEHNR, CDR2 FQNEAQ (reference sequence). The CDR3 region is CASSLQQGETPLHF. CDR3 coding DNA: TGTGCCAGCAGCTTACAACAGGGTGAGACACCCCTCCACTTT.

The V gene is TRBV19, the J gene TRBJ2-2, with D uncertain. V lost 5 bases, J lost 9 bases, and 7 bases lay in between. In germline, CDR1 is LNHDA, CDR2 SQIVND (reference sequence). The CDR3 is 11 residues long. The CDR3 DNA reads as TGTGCCAGTAGTTTCTCGCGGGAGCTGTTTTTT. Residues: CASSFSRELFF. Complete variable domain (other parts from reference TRBV19 and TRBJ2-2): DGGITQSPKYLFRKEGQNVTLSCEQNLNHDAMYWYRQDPGQGLRLIYYSQIVNDFQKGDIAEGYSVSREKKESFPLTVTSAQKNPTAFYLCASSFSRELFFGEGSRLTVL.

This clone was detected only once. This chain connects TRBV9 to TRBJ2-3, with a possible D match to TRBD2 (5 bases). V lost 3 bases, J lost 6 bases, and 11 bases lay in between. Germline-derived CDR1 and CDR2 are SGDLS and YYNGEE. The CDR3 is 13 amino acids. The CDR3 region is CASSGVGDDTQYF. The CDR3 bases are TGTGCCAGCAGCGGGGTCGGGGATGATACGCAGTATTTT. Using reference TRBV9 and TRBJ2-3 for the parts outside the CDR3, the full variable domain is DSGVTQTPKHLITATGQRVTLRCSPRSGDLSVYWYQQSLDQGLQFLIQYYNGEERAKGNILERFSAQQFPDLHSELNLSSLELGDSALYFCASSGVGDDTQYFGPGTRLTVL.

This clone was counted only a few times. This chain connects TRBV4-1 to TRBJ2-7, with TRBD2 as a possible D gene (5 bases). V lost 0 bases and J lost 2, with 20 bases in between. Germline assignment: CDR1 MGHRA and CDR2 YSYEKL. CDR3 length equals 18 residues. DNA for the CDR3: TGCGCCAGCAGCCAAGATGTGTTGTCAGCGGCCTCCCCCTACGAGCAGTACTTC. Its protein is CASSQDVLSAASPYEQYF.

V is TRBV7-9 and J is TRBJ2-5; D is perhaps TRBD1 (6 bases). The V gene lost 2 bases and the J gene lost 2 bases, with 12 bases spanning the gap. Germline V gene data show CDR1 as SEHNR and CDR2 as FQNEAQ (reference sequence). The CDR3 consists of 15 residues. The CDR3 loop reads CASSLLGTPQETQYF. As DNA, the CDR3 is TGTGCCAGCAGCTTACTCGGGACACCTCAAGAGACCCAGTACTTC.

The sample holds one count of this clone. This rearrangement joins TRBV6-2 or TRBV6-3 to TRBJ2-2; 7 bases match TRBD1. CDR3 size: 14 residues. V was pared by 4 bases and J by 5 bases, with 4 bases of the junction left unmatched. CDR1 MNHEY and CDR2 SVGEGT come from the germline V gene. CDR3 in amino acids: CASSLGGRTGELFF. CDR3 DNA sequence: TGTGCCAGCAGTTTAGGGGGCCGGACCGGGGAGCTGTTTTTT.

This clone is a singleton in its sample. J is TRBJ2-4 and V is TRBV5-1; the D is unclear. CDR1 and CDR2 from the germline V gene are SGHRS and YFSETQ. Trimming took off 4 bases at V and 3 bases at J, with 8 bases between the two ends. The CDR3 extends over 13 amino acids. CDR3 DNA sequence: TGCGCCAGCAGCGCCGACAACAAAAACATTCAGTACTTC. This sequence encodes CASSADNKNIQYF.

This chain connects TRBV6-5 to TRBJ2-7; possibly TRBD1 for D (6 bases). Trimming stripped 0 bases from V and 0 bases from J, with 12 bases between. CDR1 and CDR2 from the germline V gene are MNHEY and SVGAGI. The CDR3 runs to 16 residues. This chain's CDR3 is CASSYSWTERSYEQYF. The DNA for the CDR3 is TGTGCCAGCAGTTACTCCTGGACAGAACGCTCCTACGAGCAGTACTTC.

V is TRBV5-4 and J is TRBJ2-5; possibly TRBD1 for D (5 bases). With 0 bases removed from V and 1 base from J, the gap between germline ends came to 7 bases. Germline lookup yields CDR1 SGHNT and CDR2 YYREEE (reference sequence). This CDR3 spans 14 amino acids. CDR3 nucleotides: TGTGCCAGCAGCTTGGCTGGGGCCCAAGAGACCCAGTACTTC. Protein sequence: CASSLAGAQETQYF.

The chain joins TRBV6-5 to TRBJ2-7; 10 nucleotides align to TRBD2. This CDR3 contains 14 residues. J gave up 3 bases and V 5 bases, and 4 bases lay outside the gene matches. Germline CDR1 MNHEY, CDR2 SVGAGI. The CDR3 is CASSLASGSYEQYF. The CDR3 DNA is TGTGCCAGCAGTCTTGCTAGCGGGAGCTACGAGCAGTACTTC.

The genes are TRBV5-5 and TRBJ2-7; 11 positions match TRBD2. V gave up 3 bases and J gave up 3 bases; unmatched junction bases: 2. The CDR3 consists of 14 residues. The germline V gene has CDR1 SGHKS and CDR2 YYEKEE (reference sequence). The CDR3 spells CASSYGTSGYEQYF. CDR3 coding DNA: TGTGCCAGCAGCTACGGGACTAGCGGCTACGAGCAGTACTTC.

V and J are TRBV28 and TRBJ2-7; D tentatively reads TRBD1 or TRBD2 (5 bases each). From germline, CDR1 is MDHEN and CDR2 SYDVKM. This CDR3 region has 14 residues. V gave up 0 bases and J gave up 6 bases, with 12 bases separating them. CDR3 sequence reads: CASSLWGPLTEQYF. The CDR3 nucleotides read TGTGCCAGCAGTTTATGGGGACCCCTCACCGAGCAGTACTTC. The full variable domain, with the rest looked up from reference TRBV28 and TRBJ2-7, is DVKVTQSSRYLVKRTGEKVFLECVQDMDHENMFWYRQDPGLGLRLIYFSYDVKMKEKGDIPEGYSVSREKKERFSLILESASTNQTSMYLCASSLWGPLTEQYFGPGTRLTVT.

V usage is TRBV11-3 and J usage is TRBJ2-7; TRBD1 aligns across 8 bases. The CDR3 has 14 residues. Germline assignment: CDR1 SGHNT and CDR2 YENEEA. The V gene end was trimmed by 3 bases and the J gene end by 3 bases; junction bases not matched to a gene: 4. CDR3 DNA sequence: TGTGCCAGCAGCTTCGCAGGGGGCGACTACGAGCAGTACTTC. Its protein product is CASSFAGGDYEQYF. The full variable domain, its missing parts supplied by reference TRBV11-3 and TRBJ2-7, is EAGVVQSPRYKIIEKKQPVAFWCNPISGHNTLYWYLQNLGQGPELLIRYENEEAVDDSQLPKDRFSAERLKGVDSTLKIQPAELGDSAVYLCASSFAGGDYEQYFGPGTRLTVT.

This clone appeared once. The chain links TRBV11-3 to TRBJ2-5; TRBD2 aligns across 15 bases. The V segment lost 5 bases and the J segment 5 bases; nucleotides outside the gene matches: 6. CDR3 length: 16 amino acids. Germline CDR1 reads SGHNT; CDR2 reads YENEEA. The CDR3 protein is CASSQGLAGGWETQYF. Written as DNA, the CDR3 is TGTGCCAGCAGCCAAGGACTAGCGGGAGGGTGGGAGACCCAGTACTTC. The complete variable domain, with remaining parts taken from reference TRBV11-3 and TRBJ2-5, reads EAGVVQSPRYKIIEKKQPVAFWCNPISGHNTLYWYLQNLGQGPELLIRYENEEAVDDSQLPKDRFSAERLKGVDSTLKIQPAELGDSAVYLCASSQGLAGGWETQYFGPGTRLLVL.